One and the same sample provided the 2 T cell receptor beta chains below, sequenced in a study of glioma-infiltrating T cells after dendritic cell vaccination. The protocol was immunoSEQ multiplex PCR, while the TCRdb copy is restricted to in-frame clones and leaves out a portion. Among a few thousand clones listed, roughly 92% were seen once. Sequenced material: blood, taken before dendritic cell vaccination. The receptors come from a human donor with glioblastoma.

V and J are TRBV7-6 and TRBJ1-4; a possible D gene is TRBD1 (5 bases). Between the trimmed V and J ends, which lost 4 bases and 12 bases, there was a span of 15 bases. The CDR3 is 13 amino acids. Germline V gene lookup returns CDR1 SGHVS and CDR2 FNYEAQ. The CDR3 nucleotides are TGTGCCAGCAGCTCCGCCGAAGGGGTCGAACTGTTTTTT. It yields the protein CASSSAEGVELFF.

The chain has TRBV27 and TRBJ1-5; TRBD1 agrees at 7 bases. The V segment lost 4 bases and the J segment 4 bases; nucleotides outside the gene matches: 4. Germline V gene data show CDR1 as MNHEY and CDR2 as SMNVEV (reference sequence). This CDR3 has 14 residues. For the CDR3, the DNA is TGTGCCAGCAGTTACAGGGGTCCTAATCAGCCCCAGCATTTT. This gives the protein CASSYRGPNQPQHF.